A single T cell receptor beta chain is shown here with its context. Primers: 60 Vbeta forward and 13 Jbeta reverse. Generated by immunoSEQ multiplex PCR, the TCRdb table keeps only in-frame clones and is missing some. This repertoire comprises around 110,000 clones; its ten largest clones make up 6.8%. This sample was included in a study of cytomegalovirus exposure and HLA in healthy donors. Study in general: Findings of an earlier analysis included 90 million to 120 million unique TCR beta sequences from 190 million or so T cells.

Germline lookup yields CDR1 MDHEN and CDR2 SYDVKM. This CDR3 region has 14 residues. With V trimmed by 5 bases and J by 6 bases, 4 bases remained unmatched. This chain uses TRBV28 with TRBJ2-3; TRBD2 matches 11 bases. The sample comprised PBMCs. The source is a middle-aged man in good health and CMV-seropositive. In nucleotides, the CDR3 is TGTGCCAGCAGTACTAGCGGGAGTGCGGATACGCAGTATTTT. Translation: CASSTSGSADTQYF.